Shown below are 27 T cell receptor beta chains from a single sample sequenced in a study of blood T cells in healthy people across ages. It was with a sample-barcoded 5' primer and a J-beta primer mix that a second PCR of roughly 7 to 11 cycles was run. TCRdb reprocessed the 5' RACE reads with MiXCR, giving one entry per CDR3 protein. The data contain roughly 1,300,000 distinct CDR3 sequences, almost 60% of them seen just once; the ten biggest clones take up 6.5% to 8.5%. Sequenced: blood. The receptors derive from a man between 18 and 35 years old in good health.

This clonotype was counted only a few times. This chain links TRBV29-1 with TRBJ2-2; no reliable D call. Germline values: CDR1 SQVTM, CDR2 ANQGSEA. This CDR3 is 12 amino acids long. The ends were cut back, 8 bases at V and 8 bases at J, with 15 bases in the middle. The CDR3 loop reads CSPEKPRGELFF. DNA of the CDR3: TGCAGCCCCGAAAAGCCCCGTGGGGAGCTGTTTTTT.

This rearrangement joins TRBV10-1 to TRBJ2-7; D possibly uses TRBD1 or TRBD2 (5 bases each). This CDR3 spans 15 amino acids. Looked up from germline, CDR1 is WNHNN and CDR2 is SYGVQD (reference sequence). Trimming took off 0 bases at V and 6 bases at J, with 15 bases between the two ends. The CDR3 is CASSESGEGTAEQYF. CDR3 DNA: TGCGCCAGCAGTGAGTCCGGTGAGGGGACGGCCGAGCAGTACTTC.

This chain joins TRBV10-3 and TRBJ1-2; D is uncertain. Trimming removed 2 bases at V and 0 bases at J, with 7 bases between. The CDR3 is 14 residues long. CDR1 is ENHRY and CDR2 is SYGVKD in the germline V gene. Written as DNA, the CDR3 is TGTGCCATCAGTGAGATCGGTTCTAACTATGGCTACACCTTC. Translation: CAISEIGSNYGYTF.

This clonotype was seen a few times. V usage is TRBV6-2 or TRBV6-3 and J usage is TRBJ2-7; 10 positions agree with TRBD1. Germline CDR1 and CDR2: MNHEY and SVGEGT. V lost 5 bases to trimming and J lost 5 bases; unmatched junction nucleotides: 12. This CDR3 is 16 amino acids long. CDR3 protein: CASSKPGTGVFHEQYF. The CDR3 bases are TGTGCCAGCAGTAAGCCGGGGACAGGGGTATTCCACGAGCAGTACTTC.

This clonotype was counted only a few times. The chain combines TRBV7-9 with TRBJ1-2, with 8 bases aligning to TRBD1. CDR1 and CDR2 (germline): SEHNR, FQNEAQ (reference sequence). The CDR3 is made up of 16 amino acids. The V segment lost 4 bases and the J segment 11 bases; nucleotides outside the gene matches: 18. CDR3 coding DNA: TGTGCCAGCAGCTCCCGCGGGACAGGTCCCAAGTTGTCTTACACCTTC. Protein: CASSSRGTGPKLSYTF. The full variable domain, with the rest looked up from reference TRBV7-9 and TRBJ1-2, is DTGVSQNPRHKITKRGQNVTFRCDPISEHNRLYWYRQTLGQGPEFLTYFQNEAQLEKSRLLSDRFSAERPKGSFSTLEIQRTEQGDSAMYLCASSSRGTGPKLSYTFGSGTRLTVV.

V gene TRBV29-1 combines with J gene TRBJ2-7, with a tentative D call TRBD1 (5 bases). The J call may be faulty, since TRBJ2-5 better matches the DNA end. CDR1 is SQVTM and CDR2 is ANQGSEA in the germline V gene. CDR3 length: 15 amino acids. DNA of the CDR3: TGCAGCGTTGGTAATCTTGGTCAGGGCGGCGAGACCCAGTACTTC. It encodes CSVGNLGQGGETQYF.

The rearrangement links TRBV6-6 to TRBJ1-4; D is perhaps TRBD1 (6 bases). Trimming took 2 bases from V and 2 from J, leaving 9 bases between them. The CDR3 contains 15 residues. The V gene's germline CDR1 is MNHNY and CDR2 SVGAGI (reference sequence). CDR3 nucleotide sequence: TGTGCCAGCAGTTACCTTGGACAGACTAATGAAAAACTGTTTTTT. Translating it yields CASSYLGQTNEKLFF.

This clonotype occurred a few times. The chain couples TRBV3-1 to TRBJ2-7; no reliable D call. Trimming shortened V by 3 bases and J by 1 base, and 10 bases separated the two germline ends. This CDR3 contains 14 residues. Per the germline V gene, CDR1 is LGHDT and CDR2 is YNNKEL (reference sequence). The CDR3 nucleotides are TGTGCCAGCAGCCAGAGAGACTGGTCCTACGAGCAGTACTTC. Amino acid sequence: CASSQRDWSYEQYF.

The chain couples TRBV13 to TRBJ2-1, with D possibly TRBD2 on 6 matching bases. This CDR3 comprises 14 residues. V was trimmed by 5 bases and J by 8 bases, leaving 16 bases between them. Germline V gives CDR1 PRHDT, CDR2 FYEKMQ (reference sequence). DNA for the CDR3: TGTGCCAGCAGCCAACTCGGGATAGCGGATGAGCAGTTCTTC. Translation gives CASSQLGIADEQFF.

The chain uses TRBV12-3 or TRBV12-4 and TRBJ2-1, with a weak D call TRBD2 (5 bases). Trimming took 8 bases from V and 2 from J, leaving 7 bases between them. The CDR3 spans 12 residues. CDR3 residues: CASQRTYNEQFF. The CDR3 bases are TGTGCCAGCCAGCGGACCTACAATGAGCAGTTCTTC.

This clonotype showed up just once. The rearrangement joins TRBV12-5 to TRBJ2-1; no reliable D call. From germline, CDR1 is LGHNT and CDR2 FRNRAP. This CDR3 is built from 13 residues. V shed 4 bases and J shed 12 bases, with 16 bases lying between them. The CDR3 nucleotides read TGTGCTAGTGGTTCACGTCCCGATGGCGCGCAGTTCTTC. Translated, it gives CASGSRPDGAQFF. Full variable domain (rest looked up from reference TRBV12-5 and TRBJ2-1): DARVTQTPRHKVTEMGQEVTMRCQPILGHNTVFWYRQTMMQGLELLAYFRNRAPLDDSGMPKDRFSAEMPDATLATLKIQPSEPRDSAVYFCASGSRPDGAQFFGPGTRLTVL.

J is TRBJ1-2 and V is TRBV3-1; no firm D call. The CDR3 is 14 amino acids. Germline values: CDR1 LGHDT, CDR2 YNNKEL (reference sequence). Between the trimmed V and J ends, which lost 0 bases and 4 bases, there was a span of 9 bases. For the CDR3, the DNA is TGTGCCAGCAGCCAAGAAGAAGGGTCCTATGGCTACACCTTC. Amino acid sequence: CASSQEEGSYGYTF.

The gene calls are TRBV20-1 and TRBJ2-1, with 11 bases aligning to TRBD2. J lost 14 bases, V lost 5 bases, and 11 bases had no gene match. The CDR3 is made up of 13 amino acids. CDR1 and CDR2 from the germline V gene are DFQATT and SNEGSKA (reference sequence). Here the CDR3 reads CSAPGIGSGREFF. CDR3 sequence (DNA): TGCAGTGCTCCGGGGATTGGTAGCGGGAGGGAGTTCTTC.

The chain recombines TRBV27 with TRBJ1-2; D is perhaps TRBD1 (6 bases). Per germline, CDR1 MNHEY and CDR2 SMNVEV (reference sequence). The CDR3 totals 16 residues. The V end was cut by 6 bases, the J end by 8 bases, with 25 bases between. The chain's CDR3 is CASRRIQDSQIRGYTF. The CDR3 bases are TGTGCCAGCAGACGAATCCAGGACAGCCAGATAAGAGGCTACACCTTC.

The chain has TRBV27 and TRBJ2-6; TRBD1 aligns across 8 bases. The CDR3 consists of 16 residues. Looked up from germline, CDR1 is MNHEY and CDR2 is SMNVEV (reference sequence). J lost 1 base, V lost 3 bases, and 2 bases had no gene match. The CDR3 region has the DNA TGTGCCAGCAGTTTTAACAGGGGGTCTGGGGCCAACGTCCTGACTTTC. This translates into CASSFNRGSGANVLTF.

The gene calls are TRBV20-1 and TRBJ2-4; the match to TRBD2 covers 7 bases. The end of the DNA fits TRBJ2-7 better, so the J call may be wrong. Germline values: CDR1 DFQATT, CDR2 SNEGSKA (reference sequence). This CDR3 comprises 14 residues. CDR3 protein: CSARITAGNHEQYF. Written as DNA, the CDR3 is TGCAGTGCTAGAATAACAGCGGGGAATCACGAGCAGTACTTC.

As DNA, the CDR3 is TGTGCCACTTCCTATCAGGGGGCGAACTATGGCTACACCTTC. Translated, it gives CATSYQGANYGYTF. The chain employs TRBV6-2 or TRBV6-3 and TRBJ1-2; 8 bases are shared with TRBD1. The CDR3 sequence is 14 residues long. Germline V lookup: CDR1 MNHEY, CDR2 SVGEGT. V was clipped by 10 bases and J by 2 bases; unmatched bases: 9.

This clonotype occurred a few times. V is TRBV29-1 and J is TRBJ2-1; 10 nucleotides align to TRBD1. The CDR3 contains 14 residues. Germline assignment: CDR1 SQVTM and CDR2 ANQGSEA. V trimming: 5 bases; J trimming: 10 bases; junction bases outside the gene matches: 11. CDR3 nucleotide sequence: TGCAGCGTTTTACGGGACAGGGGAGTTGGGGAGCAGTTCTTC. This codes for CSVLRDRGVGEQFF.

CDR3 residues: CASSSWTSGEGENIQYF. The CDR3 DNA follows: TGTGCCAGCAGCTCCTGGACTAGCGGGGAGGGGGAAAACATTCAGTACTTC. V gene TRBV6-6 combines with J gene TRBJ2-4; 12 bases line up with TRBD2. This CDR3 is built from 17 residues. V trimming: 6 bases; J trimming: 5 bases; junction bases outside the gene matches: 11. Per germline, CDR1 MNHNY and CDR2 SVGAGI (reference sequence).

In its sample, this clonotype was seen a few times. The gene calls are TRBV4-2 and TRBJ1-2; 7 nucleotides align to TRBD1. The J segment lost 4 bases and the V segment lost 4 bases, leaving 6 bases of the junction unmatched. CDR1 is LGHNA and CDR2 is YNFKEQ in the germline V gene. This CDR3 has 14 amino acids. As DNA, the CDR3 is TGTGCCAGCAGCCCGGGACAGCAACCCTATGGCTACACCTTC. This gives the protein CASSPGQQPYGYTF.

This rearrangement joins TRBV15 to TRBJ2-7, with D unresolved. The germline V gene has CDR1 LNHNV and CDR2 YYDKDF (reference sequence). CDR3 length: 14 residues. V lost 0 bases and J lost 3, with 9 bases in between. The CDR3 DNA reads TGTGCCACCAGCAGAGATGTGGCGAACTACGAGCAGTACTTC. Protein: CATSRDVANYEQYF.

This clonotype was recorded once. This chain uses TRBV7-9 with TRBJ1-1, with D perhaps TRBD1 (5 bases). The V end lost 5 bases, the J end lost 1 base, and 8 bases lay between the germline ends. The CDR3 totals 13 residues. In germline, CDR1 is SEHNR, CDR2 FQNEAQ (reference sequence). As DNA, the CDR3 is TGTGCCAGCAGCGGGGCGGCGAACACTGAAGCTTTCTTT. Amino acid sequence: CASSGAANTEAFF. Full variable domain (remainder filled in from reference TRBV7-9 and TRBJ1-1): DTGVSQNPRHKITKRGQNVTFRCDPISEHNRLYWYRQTLGQGPEFLTYFQNEAQLEKSRLLSDRFSAERPKGSFSTLEIQRTEQGDSAMYLCASSGAANTEAFFGQGTRLTVV.

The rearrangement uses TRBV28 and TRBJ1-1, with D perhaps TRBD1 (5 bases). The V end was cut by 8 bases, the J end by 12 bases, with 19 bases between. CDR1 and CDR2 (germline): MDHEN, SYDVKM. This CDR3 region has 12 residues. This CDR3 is CASRSGGGVPFF. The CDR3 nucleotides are TGTGCCAGCCGATCGGGGGGTGGCGTTCCTTTCTTT.

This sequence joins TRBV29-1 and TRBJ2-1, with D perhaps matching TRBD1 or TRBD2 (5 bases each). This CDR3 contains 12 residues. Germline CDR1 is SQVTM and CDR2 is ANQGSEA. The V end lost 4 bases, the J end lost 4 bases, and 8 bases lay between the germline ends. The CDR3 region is CSVAGRYNEQFF. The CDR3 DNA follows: TGCAGCGTTGCGGGACGGTACAATGAGCAGTTCTTC.

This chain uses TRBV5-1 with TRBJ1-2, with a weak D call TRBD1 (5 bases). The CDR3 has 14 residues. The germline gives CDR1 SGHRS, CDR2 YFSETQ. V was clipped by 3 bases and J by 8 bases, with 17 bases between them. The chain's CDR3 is CASSSDGALLGYTF. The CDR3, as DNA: TGCGCCAGCAGCTCGGACGGGGCCCTCCTGGGCTACACCTTC.

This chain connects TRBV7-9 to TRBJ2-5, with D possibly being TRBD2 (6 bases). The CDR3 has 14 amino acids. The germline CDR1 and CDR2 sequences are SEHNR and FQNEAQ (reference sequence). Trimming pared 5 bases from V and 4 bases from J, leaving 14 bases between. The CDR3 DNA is TGTGCCAGCAGCACTGAGTGGGGGGTAGAGACCCAGTACTTC. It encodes CASSTEWGVETQYF.

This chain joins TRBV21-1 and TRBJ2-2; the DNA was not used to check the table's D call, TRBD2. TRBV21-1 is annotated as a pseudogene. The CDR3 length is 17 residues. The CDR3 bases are TGTGCCAGCAGCAAATCCATAACGGGGGGGCCCCCCGGGGAGCTGTTTTTT. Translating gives CASSKSITGGPPGELFF.